This T cell receptor beta chain stems from a study of blood T cell repertoires in COVID-19. Background on the study: Acute and convalescent COVID-19 samples came from the United States, Italy and Spain. T cells, B-cell-depleted T cells, or PBMCs supplied cDNA or gDNA.

The germline V gene encodes CDR1 LGHDT and CDR2 YNNKEL (reference sequence). The length of the CDR3 is 13 residues. Trimming left V 6 bases short and J 3 bases short, with 12 bases between. Repertoires were generated with immunoSEQ multiplex PCR, while TCRdb's copy carries only in-frame clones and drops some. The sample records around 50,000 clones, more than 70% being singletons. The TCR was taken from a woman aged 60 to 75 with acute or convalescent COVID-19. Input material: peripheral blood. The genes are TRBV3-1 (or the pseudogene TRBV3-2) and TRBJ2-7, with D hard to call. The chain's CDR3 is CASRVASGYEQYF. CDR3 nucleotide sequence: TGTGCCAGCAGAGTGGCCAGTGGCTACGAGCAGTACTTC.